This TCR beta chain was identified during a study of identical twins. A few counts support this clonotype. Its cognate antigen is unknown. Study-wide findings and caveats: Beta out-of-frame sequences showed weaker excess twin sharing. Out-of-frame TCR alpha sharing in monozygotic twins exceeded recombination model predictions.

Each donor was a healthy Caucasian. Unique molecular identifiers were present on the cDNA, which also gained a universal primer site by template switching. From the 5' RACE reads, TCRdb called clonotypes with MiXCR, one entry per CDR3 protein. The table shows 1.5 million to 2 million distinct CDR3 sequences, with 25% to 35% occurring only once. The sequencing input was cord blood. This sequence originates from a newborn girl in good health.

The CDR3: CASSLGLNYNEQFF. CDR3 DNA sequence: TGCGCCAGCAGCTTGGGACTAAACTACAATGAGCAGTTCTTC. V gene TRBV5-1 combines with J gene TRBJ2-1, with D possibly being TRBD2 (5 bases). Germline V gives CDR1 SGHRS, CDR2 YFSETQ. V lost 0 bases and J 3 bases, leaving 7 bases between the germline ends. The CDR3 has 14 residues.